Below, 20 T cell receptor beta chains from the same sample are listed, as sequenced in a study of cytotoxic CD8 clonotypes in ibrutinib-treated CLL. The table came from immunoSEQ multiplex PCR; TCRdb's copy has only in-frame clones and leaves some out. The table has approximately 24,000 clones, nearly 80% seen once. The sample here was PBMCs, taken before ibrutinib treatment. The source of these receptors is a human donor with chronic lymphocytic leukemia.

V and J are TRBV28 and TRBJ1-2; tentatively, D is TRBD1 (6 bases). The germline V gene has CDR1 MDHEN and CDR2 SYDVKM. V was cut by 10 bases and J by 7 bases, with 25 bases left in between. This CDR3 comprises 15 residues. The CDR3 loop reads CATVPHGTPPLGYTF. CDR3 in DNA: TGTGCCACCGTCCCACACGGGACACCGCCCCTTGGCTACACCTTC.

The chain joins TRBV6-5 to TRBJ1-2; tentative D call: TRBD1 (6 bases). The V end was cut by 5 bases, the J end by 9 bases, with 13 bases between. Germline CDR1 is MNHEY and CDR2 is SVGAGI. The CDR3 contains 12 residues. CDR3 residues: CASSDRQERYTF. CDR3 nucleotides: TGTGCCAGCAGTGACCGACAGGAACGCTACACCTTC.

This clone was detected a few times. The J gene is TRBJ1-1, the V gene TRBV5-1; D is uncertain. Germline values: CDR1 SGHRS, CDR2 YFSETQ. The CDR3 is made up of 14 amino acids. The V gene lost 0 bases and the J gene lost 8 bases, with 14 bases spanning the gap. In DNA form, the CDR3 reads TGCGCCAGCAGCTTGGATGCAGGCACCCCCGAAGCTTTCTTT. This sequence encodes CASSLDAGTPEAFF.

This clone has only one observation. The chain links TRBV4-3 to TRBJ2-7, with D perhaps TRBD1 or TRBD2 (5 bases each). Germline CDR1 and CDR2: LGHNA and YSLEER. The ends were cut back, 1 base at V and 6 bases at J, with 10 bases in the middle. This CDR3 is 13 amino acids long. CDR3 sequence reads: CASSQVPGSEQYF. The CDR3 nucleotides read TGCGCCAGCAGCCAAGTCCCAGGGAGCGAGCAGTACTTC.

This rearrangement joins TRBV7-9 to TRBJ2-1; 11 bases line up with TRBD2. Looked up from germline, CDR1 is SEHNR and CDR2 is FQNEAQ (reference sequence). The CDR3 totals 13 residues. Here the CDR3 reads CGLAGLPVDEQFF. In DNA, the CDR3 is TGTGGACTAGCGGGACTACCAGTGGATGAGCAGTTCTTC.

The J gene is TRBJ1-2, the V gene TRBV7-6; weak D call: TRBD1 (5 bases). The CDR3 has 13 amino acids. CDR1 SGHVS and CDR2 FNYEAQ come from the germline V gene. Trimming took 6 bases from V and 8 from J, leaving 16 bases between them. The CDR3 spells CASSTRGSGGYTF. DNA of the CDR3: TGTGCCAGCAGTACTAGGGGTTCGGGGGGCTACACCTTC. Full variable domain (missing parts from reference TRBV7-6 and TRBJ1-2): GAGVSQSPRYKVTKRGQDVALRCDPISGHVSLYWYRQALGQGPEFLTYFNYEAQQDKSGLPNDRFSAERPEGSISTLTIQRTEQRDSAMYRCASSTRGSGGYTFGSGTRLTVV.

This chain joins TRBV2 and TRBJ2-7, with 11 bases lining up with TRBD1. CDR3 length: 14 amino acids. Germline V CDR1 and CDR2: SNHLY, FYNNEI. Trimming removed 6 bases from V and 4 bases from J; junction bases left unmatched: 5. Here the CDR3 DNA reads TGTGCCAGCAGATCCGGACAGGGGGCTTACGAGCAGTACTTC. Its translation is CASRSGQGAYEQYF.

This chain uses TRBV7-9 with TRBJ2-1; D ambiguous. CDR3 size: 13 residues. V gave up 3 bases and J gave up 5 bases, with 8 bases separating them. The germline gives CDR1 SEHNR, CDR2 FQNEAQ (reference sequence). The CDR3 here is CASSFIQDNEQFF. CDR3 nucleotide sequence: TGTGCCAGCAGCTTTATACAAGACAATGAGCAGTTCTTC.

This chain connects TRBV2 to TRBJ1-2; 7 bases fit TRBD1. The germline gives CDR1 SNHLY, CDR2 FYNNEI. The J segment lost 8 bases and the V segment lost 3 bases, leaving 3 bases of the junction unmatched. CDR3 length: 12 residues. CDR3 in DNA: TGTGCCAGCAGTGACAGGGGGTACGGCTACACCTTC. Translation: CASSDRGYGYTF.

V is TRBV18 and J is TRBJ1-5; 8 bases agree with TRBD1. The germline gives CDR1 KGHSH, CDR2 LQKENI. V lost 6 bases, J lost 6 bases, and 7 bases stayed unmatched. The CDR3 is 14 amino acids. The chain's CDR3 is CASSFGQGAQPQHF. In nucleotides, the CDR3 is TGTGCCAGCTCGTTCGGACAGGGAGCTCAGCCCCAGCATTTT.

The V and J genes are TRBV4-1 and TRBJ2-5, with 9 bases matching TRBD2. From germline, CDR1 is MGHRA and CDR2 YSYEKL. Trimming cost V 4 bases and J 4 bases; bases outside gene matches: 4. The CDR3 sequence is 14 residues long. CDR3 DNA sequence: TGCGCCAGCAGCCTTTTTAGCGGGAGAGAGACCCAGTACTTC. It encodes CASSLFSGRETQYF.

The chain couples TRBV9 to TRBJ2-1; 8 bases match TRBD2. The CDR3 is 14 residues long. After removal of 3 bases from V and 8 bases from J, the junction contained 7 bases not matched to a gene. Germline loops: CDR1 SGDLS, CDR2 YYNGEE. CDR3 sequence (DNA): TGTGCCAGCAGCGGGGGACTAGTCGCGTATGAGCAGTTCTTC. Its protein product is CASSGGLVAYEQFF.

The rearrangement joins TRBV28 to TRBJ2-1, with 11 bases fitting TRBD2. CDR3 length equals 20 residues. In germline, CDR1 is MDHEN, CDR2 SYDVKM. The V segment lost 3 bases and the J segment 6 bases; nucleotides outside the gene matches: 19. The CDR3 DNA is TGTGCCAGCAGTTTCCCCTGGGGTTGGGTGTCTAGCGGGGGGATCAATGAGCAGTTCTTC. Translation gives CASSFPWGWVSSGGINEQFF.

The CDR3 sequence: CASTNPTSLYEQYF. For the CDR3, the DNA is TGCGCCAGCACCAACCCGACTTCACTCTACGAGCAGTACTTC. The chain couples TRBV5-1 to TRBJ2-7, with D unclear. V lost 6 bases to trimming and J lost 3 bases, with 16 bases between them. CDR1 SGHRS and CDR2 YFSETQ come from the germline V gene. This CDR3 has 14 amino acids.

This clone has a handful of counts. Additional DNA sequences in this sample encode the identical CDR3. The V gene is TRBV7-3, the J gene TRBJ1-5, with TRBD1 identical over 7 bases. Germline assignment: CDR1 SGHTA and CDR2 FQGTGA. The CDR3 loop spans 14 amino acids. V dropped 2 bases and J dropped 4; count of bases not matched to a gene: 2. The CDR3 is CASSLSGGNQPQHF. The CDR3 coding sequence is TGTGCCAGCAGCTTATCAGGGGGAAATCAGCCCCAGCATTTT.

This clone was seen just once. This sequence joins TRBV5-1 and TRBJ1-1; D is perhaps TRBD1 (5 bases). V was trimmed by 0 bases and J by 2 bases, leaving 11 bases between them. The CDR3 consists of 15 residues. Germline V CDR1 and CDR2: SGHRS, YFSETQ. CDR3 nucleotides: TGCGCCAGCAGCTTGGAACCAGGGTTAAACACTGAAGCTTTCTTT. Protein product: CASSLEPGLNTEAFF.

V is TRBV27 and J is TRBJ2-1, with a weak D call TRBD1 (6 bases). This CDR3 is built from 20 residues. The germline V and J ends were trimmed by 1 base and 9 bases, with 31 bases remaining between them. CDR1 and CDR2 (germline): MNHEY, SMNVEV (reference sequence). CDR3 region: CASSLYWGNRDRRVRGEQFF. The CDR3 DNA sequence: TGTGCCAGCAGTTTATATTGGGGAAACAGGGATCGACGGGTCAGGGGTGAGCAGTTCTTC.

CDR3 sequence (DNA): TGTGCCAGCAGTCTAGCCGGGACAGTGACCGGGGAGCTGTTTTTT. Amino acid sequence: CASSLAGTVTGELFF. The J gene is TRBJ2-2, the V gene TRBV27; 7 bases map to TRBD1. The V and J ends lost 5 bases and 5 bases, in that order; junction bases with no gene match: 8. The CDR3 is made up of 15 amino acids. Germline V lookup: CDR1 MNHEY, CDR2 SMNVEV (reference sequence).

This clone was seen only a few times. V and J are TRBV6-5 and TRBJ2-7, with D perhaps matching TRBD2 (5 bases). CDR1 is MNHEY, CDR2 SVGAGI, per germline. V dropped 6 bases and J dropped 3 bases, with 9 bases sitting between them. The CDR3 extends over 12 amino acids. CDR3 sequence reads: CASRSGDYEQYF. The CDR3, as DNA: TGTGCCAGCAGGAGCGGAGACTACGAGCAGTACTTC.

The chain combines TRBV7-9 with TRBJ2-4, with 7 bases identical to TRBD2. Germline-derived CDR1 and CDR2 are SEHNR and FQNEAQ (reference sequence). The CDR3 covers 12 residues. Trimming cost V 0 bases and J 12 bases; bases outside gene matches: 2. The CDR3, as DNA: TGTGCCAGCAGCTTAGCCGGGGGGACTCAGTACTTC. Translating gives CASSLAGGTQYF.